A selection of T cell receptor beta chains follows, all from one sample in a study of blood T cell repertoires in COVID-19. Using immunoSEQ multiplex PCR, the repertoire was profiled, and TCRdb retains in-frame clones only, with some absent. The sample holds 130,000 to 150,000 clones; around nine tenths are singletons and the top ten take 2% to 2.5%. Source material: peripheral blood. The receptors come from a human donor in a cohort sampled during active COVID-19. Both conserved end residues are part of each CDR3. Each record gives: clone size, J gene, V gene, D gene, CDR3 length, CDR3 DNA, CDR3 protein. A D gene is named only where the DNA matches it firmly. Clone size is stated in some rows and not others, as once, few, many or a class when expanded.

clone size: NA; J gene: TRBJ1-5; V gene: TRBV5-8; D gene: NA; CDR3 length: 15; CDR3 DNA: TGTGCCAGCAGCTTGTTTCGGGGGAGCAATCAGCCCCAGCATTTT; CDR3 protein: CASSLFRGSNQPQHF
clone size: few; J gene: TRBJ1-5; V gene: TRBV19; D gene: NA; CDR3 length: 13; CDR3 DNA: TGTGCCAGTAGTATTTCCGAGAATCAGCCCCAGCATTTT; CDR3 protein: CASSISENQPQHF
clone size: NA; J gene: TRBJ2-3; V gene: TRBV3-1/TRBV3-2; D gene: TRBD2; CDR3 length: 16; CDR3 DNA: TGTGCCAGCAACCATCGCGGGGGAATTTCCACAGATACGCAGTATTTT; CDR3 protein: CASNHRGGISTDTQYF
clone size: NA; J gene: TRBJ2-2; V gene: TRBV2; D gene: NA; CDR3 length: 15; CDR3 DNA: TGTGCCAGCAAGGAGAGTTCAGGGGACACCGGGGAGCTGTTTTTT; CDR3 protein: CASKESSGDTGELFF
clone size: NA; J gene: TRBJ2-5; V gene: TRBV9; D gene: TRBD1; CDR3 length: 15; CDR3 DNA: TGTGCCAGCAGCCCGGGAGGGACAGGGGGAGAGACCCAGTACTTC; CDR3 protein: CASSPGGTGGETQYF
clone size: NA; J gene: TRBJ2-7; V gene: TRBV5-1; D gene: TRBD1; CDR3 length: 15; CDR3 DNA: TGCGCCAGCAGCGCGTTACAGGGGCAGAGCTACGAGCAGTACTTC; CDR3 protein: CASSALQGQSYEQYF
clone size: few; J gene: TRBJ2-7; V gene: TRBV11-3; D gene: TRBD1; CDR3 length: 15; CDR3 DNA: TGTGCCAGCAGCTTAGGGGGACAGGGCCAGGGCGAGCAGTACTTC; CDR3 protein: CASSLGGQGQGEQYF
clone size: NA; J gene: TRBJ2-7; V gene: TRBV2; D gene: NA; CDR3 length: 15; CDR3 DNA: TGTGCCAGCAGTGACCCCGGGGGGCCTTCCTACGAGCAGTACTTC; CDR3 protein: CASSDPGGPSYEQYF
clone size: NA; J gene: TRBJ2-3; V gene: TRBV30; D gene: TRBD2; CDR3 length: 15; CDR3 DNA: TGTGCCTGGAGTGTACTAGCGGGTTCCACAGATACGCAGTATTTT; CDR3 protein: CAWSVLAGSTDTQYF
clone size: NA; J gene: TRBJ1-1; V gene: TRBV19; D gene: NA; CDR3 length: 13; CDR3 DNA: TGTGCCAGTAGTAAACAGAGGAACACTGAAGCTTTCTTT; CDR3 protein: CASSKQRNTEAFF
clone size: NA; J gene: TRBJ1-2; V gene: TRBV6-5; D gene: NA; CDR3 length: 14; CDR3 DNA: TGTGCCAGCAGTATGGGAGGGCTGGACTATGGCTACACCTTC; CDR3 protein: CASSMGGLDYGYTF
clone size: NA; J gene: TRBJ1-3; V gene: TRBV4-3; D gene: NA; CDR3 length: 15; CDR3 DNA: TGCGCCAGCAGCCCCTCTAGAGGTTACGGAAACACCATATATTTT; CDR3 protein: CASSPSRGYGNTIYF
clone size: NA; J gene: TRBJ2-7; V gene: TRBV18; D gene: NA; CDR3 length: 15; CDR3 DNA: TGTGCCAGCTCACTTACTTCCAGGGGAAACTACGAGCAGTACTTC; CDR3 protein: CASSLTSRGNYEQYF
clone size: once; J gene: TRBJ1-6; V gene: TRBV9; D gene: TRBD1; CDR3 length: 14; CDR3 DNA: TGTGCCAGCAGCGTCGGACAGGGTCAGTCACCCCTCCACTTT; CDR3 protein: CASSVGQGQSPLHF
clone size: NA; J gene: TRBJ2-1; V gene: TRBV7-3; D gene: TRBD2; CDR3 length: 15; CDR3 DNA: TGTGCCAGCAGCGCTACGGGGACGGGAGGCAATGAGCAGTTCTTC; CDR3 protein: CASSATGTGGNEQFF
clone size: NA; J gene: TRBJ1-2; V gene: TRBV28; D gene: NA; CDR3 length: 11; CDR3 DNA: TGTGCCAGCAGCCCCTCGGATGGCTACACCTTC; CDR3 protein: CASSPSDGYTF
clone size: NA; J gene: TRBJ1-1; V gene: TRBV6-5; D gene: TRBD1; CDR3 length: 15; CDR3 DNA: TGTGCCAGCAGGAAAAGGGACAGGGCGAACACTGAAGCTTTCTTT; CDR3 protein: CASRKRDRANTEAFF
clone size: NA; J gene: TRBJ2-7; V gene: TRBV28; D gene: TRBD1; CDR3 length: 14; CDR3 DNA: TGTGCCAGCAGTTCGCAGGGGGTGCCCTACGAGCAGTACTTC; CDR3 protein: CASSSQGVPYEQYF
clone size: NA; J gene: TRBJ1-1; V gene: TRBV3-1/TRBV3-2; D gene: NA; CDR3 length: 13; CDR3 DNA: TGTGCCAGCAGCCAAGATCTTAAGGGGGAAGCTTTCTTT; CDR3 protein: CASSQDLKGEAFF
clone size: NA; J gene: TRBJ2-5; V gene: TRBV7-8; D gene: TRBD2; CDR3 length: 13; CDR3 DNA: TGTGCCAGCGGGCGGGGGGGCATGAAGACCCAGTACTTC; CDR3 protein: CASGRGGMKTQYF
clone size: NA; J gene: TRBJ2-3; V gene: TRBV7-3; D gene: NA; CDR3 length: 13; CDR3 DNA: TGTGCCAGCAGCGCCGGGGGAACAGATACGCAGTATTTT; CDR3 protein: CASSAGGTDTQYF
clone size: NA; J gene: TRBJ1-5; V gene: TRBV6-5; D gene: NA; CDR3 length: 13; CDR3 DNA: TGTGCCAGCAGACAGGGCAGCAATCAGCCCCAGCATTTT; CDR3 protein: CASRQGSNQPQHF